This section outlines one T cell receptor beta chain sequence together with its context. Antigen: not known. Arm-PCR of CDR3 regions and iRepertoire HTBI primers were the basis on which TCR beta libraries were built. TCRdb fed the multiplex PCR reads into MiXCR, producing one record per CDR3 protein. This sample has 550,000 or so distinct CDR3 sequences; more than 10% occur once, and the top ten carry approximately 9%. The time point: newly diagnosed GD, antithyroid drugs for less than 3 months. There was RNA extracted from PBMCs, and the TCR library was made from it. Unmatched junction bases numbered 10, after V lost 1 base and J lost 5 bases. Germline V gives CDR1 MGHRA, CDR2 YSYEKL. The CDR3 is made up of 16 amino acids. The data are from a study of regulatory T cells in long-lasting Graves disease. Study findings and constraints: Persistent disease preferred TRBV28, TRBJ1-2 and TRBJ2-5. Lower TCR diversity was seen in persistent Graves' patients than in newly diagnosed ones.

These same records also appear under a second study, on T cells in Graves' hyperthyroidism and ophthalmopathy. That work states: The TCR CDR3 was amplified in a first-round RT-PCR using the HTBI primer set. Ophthalmopathy prediction by the model preceded onset by a median roughly 6 months.

The sequence came from a woman aged 25-40 years with Graves disease. Sequenced material: peripheral blood mononuclear cells (PBMCs), taken at new diagnosis, from a patient treated with antithyroid drugs. The rearrangement uses TRBV4-1 and TRBJ2-5, with TRBD2 matching over 7 bases. The CDR3 bases are TGCGCCAGCAGCCAAGGGGGAGGGAGTAGTGGGGAGACCCAGTACTTC. Its protein product is CASSQGGGSSGETQYF.